A single sample gave rise to the 14 T cell receptor delta chains below, sequenced in a study of gamma-delta T cells after stem cell transplantation. TCRdb repeated clone calling on the RT-PCR reads with CATT. The table records under 3,500 delta-chain clones, roughly 2% of them present only once. The sequencing input was gamma-delta T cells. Every receptor here comes from a human donor. It is not recorded whose cells these are; they may come from a transplant donor.

With regard to this clone: Being one base from a much bigger clone, this may be a read error. This CDR3 is also generated by other DNA sequences in the sample. The chain couples TRDV2 to TRDJ1; TRDD3 aligns across 11 bases. The CDR3 covers 17 residues. Germline CDR1 GEAIGNYY, CDR2 EKD. The CDR3 protein is CACDHILGDSNTDKLIF. The CDR3 DNA sequence: TGTGCCTGTGACCATATACTGGGGGATAGCAACACCGATAAACTCATCTTC.

This clone was detected only a few times. The TCRdb protein comes from a much larger clone and disagrees with this DNA's translation at residue 14, likely due to a read error; the protein given here is derived from the DNA. The chain uses TRDV2 and TRDJ1; 11 bases are shared with TRDD3. Trimming took 0 bases from V and 4 from J; bases not matched to a gene: 15. In germline, CDR1 is GEAIGNYY, CDR2 EKD. The CDR3 has 19 residues. CDR3 loop: CACDTVRTGGYTAIDKLIF. CDR3 DNA: TGTGCCTGTGACACCGTCCGAACTGGGGGATATACCGCGATCGATAAACTCATCTTT.

Turning to this clone: The TCRdb record carries a much larger clone's protein, which differs from this DNA's translation at residue 16; a read error is the likely cause, and the protein listed here is the DNA translation. The chain couples TRDV2 to TRDJ1, with 9 bases that match TRDD3. CDR3 length: 18 residues. Germline V lookup: CDR1 GEAIGNYY, CDR2 EKD. CDR3 sequence (DNA): TGTGCCTGTGACACCCTGATGGGGATACGCGGGGACACCGATAAACCCATCTTT. Amino acid sequence: CACDTLMGIRGDTDKPIF.

Relative to its sample, this clone is medium-sized. CDR3 nucleotide sequence: TGTGCCTGTGATCTACTGGGGACCGATAAACTCATCTTT. This sequence encodes CACDLLGTDKLIF. The chain has TRDV2 and TRDJ1; 7 positions match TRDD3. This CDR3 is 13 amino acids long. The V gene end was trimmed by 4 bases and the J gene end by 2 bases; junction bases not matched to a gene: 3. In germline, CDR1 is GEAIGNYY, CDR2 EKD.

A few counts support this clone. The chain recombines TRDV2 with TRDJ1; 10 bases are shared with TRDD3. J gave up 3 bases and V 7 bases, and 19 bases lay outside the gene matches. Germline CDR1 GEAIGNYY, CDR2 EKD. The CDR3 has 18 amino acids. Written as DNA, the CDR3 is TGTGCCTGCGACTTCCTGCTGGGGGATAATGGGATCGCCGATAAACTCATCTTT. Translating it yields CACDFLLGDNGIADKLIF.

Concerning this clone itself: The translation of this DNA and the TCRdb protein of a much larger clone differ at residue 9, probably owing to a read error; the protein shown here is translated from the DNA. The chain couples TRDV1 to TRDJ1; tentatively, D is TRDD3 (5 bases). V was clipped by 3 bases and J by 0 bases, with 20 bases between them. Germline V CDR1 and CDR2: TSWWSYY, QGS. This CDR3 is built from 18 residues. This CDR3 reads CALGDSTKDGEYTDKLIF. The CDR3 DNA sequence: TGTGCTCTTGGGGACAGTACCAAGGACGGGGAGTACACCGATAAACTCATCTTT.

Only a few counts were recorded for this clone. A much more abundant neighbour one base away suggests this may be a read error. Other DNA variants within this sample encode the same CDR3. V usage is TRDV2 and J usage is TRDJ1; 8 bases align to TRDD3. Germline values: CDR1 GEAIGNYY, CDR2 EKD. Trimming removed 1 base from V and 0 bases from J; junction bases left unmatched: 3. The CDR3 has 15 residues. The CDR3 sequence is CACDTVGGYTDKLIF. The CDR3 region has the DNA TGTGCCTGTGACACAGTTGGGGGATACACCGATAAACTCATCTTT.

Judged by abundance, this clone is medium-sized (0.01 to 0.1%). The chain links TRDV2 to TRDJ1; 9 bases map to TRDD3. CDR1 is GEAIGNYY, CDR2 EKD, per germline. V trimming: 6 bases; J trimming: 4 bases; junction bases outside the gene matches: 5. The CDR3 runs 13 residues. CDR3 residues: CACLGDNNDKLIF. The CDR3 DNA reads as TGTGCCTGTTTGGGGGATAATAACGATAAACTCATCTTT.

Worth noting for this clone: The TCRdb record carries a much larger clone's protein, which differs from this DNA's translation at residue 7; a read error is the likely cause, and the protein listed here is the DNA translation. The chain links TRDV2 to TRDJ1; no clear D gene. The CDR3 runs to 14 residues. Germline CDR1 reads GEAIGNYY; CDR2 reads EKD. The ends were cut back, 3 bases at V and 4 bases at J, with 14 bases in the middle. CDR3 in amino acids: CACDALADGDKLIF. In nucleotides, the CDR3 is TGTGCCTGTGACGCGCTTGCTGATGGCGATAAACTCATCTTT.

The chain is built from TRDV2 and TRDJ1; TRDD3 matches at 10 bases. The V and J ends lost 5 bases and 0 bases, in that order; junction bases with no gene match: 8. The CDR3 has 16 amino acids. The germline V gene has CDR1 GEAIGNYY and CDR2 EKD. CDR3: CACGRLGDMDTDKLIF. The CDR3 nucleotides are TGTGCCTGTGGCAGGCTGGGGGATATGGACACCGATAAACTCATCTTT.

A remark on this clone: Just one base apart from a much larger clone, this may be a read error. The same CDR3 arises from other DNA sequences in this sample as well. This sequence joins TRDV2 and TRDJ1; 7 bases line up with TRDD3. This CDR3 spans 20 amino acids. Germline V gene lookup returns CDR1 GEAIGNYY and CDR2 EKD. CDR3 coding DNA: TGTGCCTGTGACTCTTCCATTGGCCCGCTTTACTGGGGAGGCACCGATAAACTCATTTTT. Translating gives CACDSSIGPLYWGGTDKLIF.

This clone is termed medium-sized. V and J are TRDV2 and TRDJ3; 13 nucleotides line up with TRDD3. The V segment lost 6 bases and the J segment 0 bases; nucleotides outside the gene matches: 10. CDR3 length: 20 residues. The germline V gene encodes CDR1 GEAIGNYY and CDR2 EKD. CDR3 in DNA: TGTGCCTGTTTTCCTGTACTGGGGGATACGAACTCCTGGGACACCCGACAGATGTTTTTC. It is translated as CACFPVLGDTNSWDTRQMFF.

Comment on this clone: A far larger clone is one base from this, pointing to a likely read error. The sample has other DNA sequences that encode this CDR3 too. The chain joins TRDV2 to TRDJ1; no clear D. In germline, CDR1 is GEAIGNYY, CDR2 EKD. The CDR3 has 13 amino acids. Written as DNA, the CDR3 is TGTGCTTGTGACACCGAGCTCACCGATAAACTCATCTTT. Its protein is CACDTELTDKLIF.

This clone is medium-sized (0.01 to 0.1%). J is TRDJ1 and V is TRDV3, with TRDD3 as a possible D gene (6 bases). The germline V gene has CDR1 TVYSNPD and CDR2 GDNSRS (reference sequence). CDR3 length: 18 residues. V shed 4 bases and J shed 0 bases, with 27 bases lying between them. CDR3 sequence reads: CASLRGGGHMGYTDKLIF. The CDR3 region has the DNA TGTGCCTCCCTACGGGGTGGGGGGCACATGGGGTACACCGATAAACTCATCTTT.